These 23 T cell receptor beta chains share one sample of origin, sequenced in a study of blood T cell repertoires in COVID-19. Profiling relied on immunoSEQ multiplex PCR, and the TCRdb table lists in-frame clones only, not all of them. The sample lists around 250,000 clones; 80% to 90% were seen once. Sequenced input: PBMCs or T cells enriched from blood (not recorded which). These receptors were obtained from a woman in her forties or fifties who had recovered from COVID-19.

This clone was detected a few times. V usage is TRBV21-1 and J usage is TRBJ2-1; whether TRBD2, the table's D call, matches the DNA was not checked. TRBV21-1 is a pseudogene locus. The CDR3 is 19 amino acids. DNA of the CDR3: TGTGCCAGCAGCAAAGATAAACAGCCGGGACTAGCGGACCACAATGAGCAGTTCTTC. It translates to CASSKDKQPGLADHNEQFF.

The chain is built from TRBV7-8 and TRBJ2-7; unclear D gene. The CDR3 totals 14 residues. Trimming shortened V by 4 bases and J by 0 bases, and 10 bases separated the two germline ends. From germline, CDR1 is SGHVS and CDR2 FQNEAQ. This CDR3 is CASSSSWSSYEQYF. The CDR3 DNA sequence: TGTGCCAGCAGCTCCAGTTGGAGCTCCTACGAGCAGTACTTC.

This clone appeared a few times. The rearrangement joins TRBV18 to TRBJ2-2; 7 nucleotides align to TRBD1. The CDR3 is made up of 17 amino acids. V shed 2 bases, J shed 0 bases, and the junction held 6 bases outside the gene matches. CDR1 is KGHSH, CDR2 LQKENI, per germline. CDR3 nucleotide sequence: TGTGCCAGCTCACCAGGGGTGGGACAGACGAACACCGGGGAGCTGTTTTTT. Translated: CASSPGVGQTNTGELFF.

This clone was detected a few times. V is TRBV3-1 (or the pseudogene TRBV3-2) and J is TRBJ1-3, with TRBD1 matching over 9 bases. The germline gives CDR1 LGHDT, CDR2 YNNKEL (reference sequence). The CDR3 consists of 18 residues. J was trimmed by 3 bases and V by 2 bases; bases with no gene match: 11. This CDR3 reads CASSQLLQGATSGNTIYF. For the CDR3, the DNA is TGTGCCAGCAGCCAACTGCTACAGGGGGCGACGAGTGGAAACACCATATATTTT.

The chain combines TRBV10-3 with TRBJ2-7; the D is unclear. Looked up from germline, CDR1 is ENHRY and CDR2 is SYGVKD. The CDR3 totals 12 residues. V lost 6 bases to trimming and J lost 2 bases, with 8 bases between them. CDR3 sequence: CAIRSIPYEQYF. As DNA, the CDR3 is TGTGCCATCAGGTCCATTCCCTACGAGCAGTACTTC.

The chain employs TRBV5-5 and TRBJ1-1; D is ambiguous. Germline V gene sequence: CDR1 SGHKS, CDR2 YYEKEE (reference sequence). V was trimmed by 3 bases and J by 5 bases, leaving 14 bases between them. The CDR3 contains 14 residues. CDR3 nucleotide sequence: TGTGCCAGCAGCTCTGGACTGGGAGGAACTGAAGCTTTCTTT. Amino acid sequence: CASSSGLGGTEAFF.

The chain recombines TRBV15 with TRBJ1-1; TRBD1 matches at 7 bases. The CDR3 has 14 residues. Germline CDR1 LNHNV, CDR2 YYDKDF (reference sequence). V lost 3 bases and J lost 0; bases outside the gene matches: 1. CDR3 in amino acids: CATSSDRVNTEAFF. The CDR3 nucleotides read TGTGCCACCAGCAGCGACAGGGTGAACACTGAAGCTTTCTTT.

This clone was seen more than once but under ten times. This chain connects TRBV3-1 (or the pseudogene TRBV3-2) to TRBJ1-5; D gene uncertain. V was clipped by 1 base and J by 7 bases, with 8 bases between them. CDR1 is LGHDT and CDR2 is YNNKEL in the germline V gene (reference sequence). The CDR3 extends over 13 amino acids. The CDR3 nucleotides are TGTGCCAGCAGCCAAGGGGCTTTGCAGCCCCAGCATTTT. Translated: CASSQGALQPQHF.

This clone was seen only once. The chain has TRBV5-6 and TRBJ1-1; D remains unclear. The CDR3 is made up of 13 amino acids. Germline lookup yields CDR1 SGHDT and CDR2 YYEEEE. V gave up 0 bases and J gave up 2 bases, with 5 bases separating them. The CDR3 region is CASSLGSNTEAFF. The CDR3 DNA reads TGTGCCAGCAGCTTGGGTTCAAACACTGAAGCTTTCTTT.

The gene calls are TRBV28 and TRBJ2-2; TRBD2 matches 14 bases. Germline assignment: CDR1 MDHEN and CDR2 SYDVKM. The CDR3 has 19 amino acids. The J segment lost 2 bases and the V segment lost 2 bases, leaving 7 bases of the junction unmatched. The CDR3, as DNA: TGTGCCAGCAGTTTACTTAGGACTAGCGGGAGGACAAACACCGGGGAGCTGTTTTTT. This translates into CASSLLRTSGRTNTGELFF.

In this sample, this clone turned up once. The chain carries TRBV2 and TRBJ2-1, with D possibly matching TRBD1 (5 bases). The germline gives CDR1 SNHLY, CDR2 FYNNEI. This CDR3 is 13 amino acids long. V was clipped by 6 bases and J by 5 bases, with 11 bases between them. CDR3 nucleotide sequence: TGTGCCAGCAGGCGAGACAGAAACAATGAGCAGTTCTTC. Its protein product is CASRRDRNNEQFF.

The chain has TRBV14 and TRBJ2-7; TRBD1 agrees at 8 bases. CDR3 length equals 15 residues. J gave up 1 base and V 4 bases, and 6 bases lay outside the gene matches. CDR1 and CDR2 (germline): SGHDN, FVKESK. CDR3 nucleotide sequence: TGTGCCAGCAGCCCTCGGGACAGGTATTCCTACGAGCAGTACTTC. It translates to CASSPRDRYSYEQYF.

The chain is built from TRBV11-2 and TRBJ1-1, with 7 bases that match TRBD1. The CDR3 spans 14 residues. The germline gives CDR1 SGHAT, CDR2 FQNNGV. V shed 3 bases and J 1 base; nucleotides not matched to a gene: 2. CDR3 nucleotide sequence: TGTGCCAGCAGCTTTGGGACAGCGAACACTGAAGCTTTCTTT. Translation: CASSFGTANTEAFF.

The V gene is TRBV18, the J gene TRBJ1-3, with a weak D call TRBD1 (5 bases). Germline-derived CDR1 and CDR2 are KGHSH and LQKENI. CDR3 length: 15 residues. Trimming shortened V by 3 bases and J by 2 bases, and 11 bases separated the two germline ends. The CDR3, as DNA: TGTGCCAGCTCACCGGCAGGGCTCACTGGAAACACCATATATTTT. This encodes CASSPAGLTGNTIYF.

In the case of this clone: The sample carries other DNA sequences with the same CDR3. This chain joins TRBV5-1 and TRBJ2-7, with D unresolved. Trimming stripped 0 bases from V and 3 bases from J, with 7 bases between. The length of the CDR3 is 13 residues. Germline V lookup: CDR1 SGHRS, CDR2 YFSETQ. CDR3 sequence (DNA): TGCGCCAGCAGCTTGGAATCGGGCTACGAGCAGTACTTC. Its translation: CASSLESGYEQYF. Full variable domain (missing parts from reference TRBV5-1 and TRBJ2-7): KAGVTQTPRYLIKTRGQQVTLSCSPISGHRSVSWYQQTPGQGLQFLFEYFSETQRNKGNFPGRFSGRQFSNSRSEMNVSTLELGDSALYLCASSLESGYEQYFGPGTRLTVT.

This chain uses TRBV7-6 with TRBJ2-3; 9 nucleotides line up with TRBD2. The CDR3 consists of 13 residues. Unmatched junction bases numbered 4, after V lost 8 bases and J lost 4 bases. Per the germline V gene, CDR1 is SGHVS and CDR2 is FNYEAQ. The CDR3 bases are TGTGCCAGCGGCGGGAGGGCCCCAGATACGCAGTATTTT. Translation: CASGGRAPDTQYF. Variable domain in full (rest from reference TRBV7-6 and TRBJ2-3): GAGVSQSPRYKVTKRGQDVALRCDPISGHVSLYWYRQALGQGPEFLTYFNYEAQQDKSGLPNDRFSAERPEGSISTLTIQRTEQRDSAMYRCASGGRAPDTQYFGPGTRLTVL.

For this clone: A junction boundary mismatches the germline segment, possibly from a read error. J is TRBJ1-6 and V is TRBV19; maybe TRBD1 (6 bases). Germline V CDR1 and CDR2: LNHDA, SQIVND (reference sequence). The CDR3 length is 12 residues. The DNA of the CDR3 is TGTGCCAGTAGTGAGGACAGCCCTGTCCTCTACTTT. This encodes CASSEDSPVLYF.

The chain links TRBV7-3 to TRBJ2-2; 12 bases fit TRBD2. Per the germline V gene, CDR1 is SGHTA and CDR2 is FQGTGA. The CDR3 is 18 residues long. Unmatched junction bases numbered 8, after V lost 2 bases and J lost 4 bases. The CDR3, as DNA: TGTGCCAGCAGCTTATTCGGCCTAGCGGGAGGGCTCACCGGGGAGCTGTTTTTT. Translation gives CASSLFGLAGGLTGELFF.

The chain recombines TRBV7-9 with TRBJ2-3; TRBD2 matches 7 bases. The CDR3 is 19 residues long. Germline V lookup: CDR1 SEHNR, CDR2 FQNEAQ (reference sequence). V lost 0 bases and J lost 0; bases outside the gene matches: 12. Here the CDR3 DNA reads TGTGCCAGCAGCTTAGCGGCGGGAGCGGGTTTAAGAAGCACAGATACGCAGTATTTT. As protein: CASSLAAGAGLRSTDTQYF.

This rearrangement joins TRBV5-6 to TRBJ1-2, with unresolved D. Looked up from germline, CDR1 is SGHDT and CDR2 is YYEEEE. This CDR3 region has 13 residues. Trimming took 5 bases from V and 4 from J, leaving 12 bases between them. CDR3 bases: TGTGCCAGCAGTGAGATCAGGTCCTATGGCTACACCTTC. This sequence encodes CASSEIRSYGYTF.

The chain joins TRBV7-2 to TRBJ1-3; the D is unclear. Germline V CDR1 and CDR2: SGHTA, FQGNSA. V was cut by 1 base and J by 2 bases, with 6 bases left in between. This CDR3 is built from 14 residues. The chain's CDR3 is CASSLDGAGNTIYF. The CDR3 bases are TGTGCCAGCAGCTTAGACGGTGCTGGAAACACCATATATTTT.

The genes are TRBV4-1 and TRBJ2-1, with 9 bases lining up with TRBD1. V lost 4 bases, J lost 6 bases, and 10 bases stayed unmatched. This CDR3 is 16 amino acids long. The germline V gene encodes CDR1 MGHRA and CDR2 YSYEKL. The DNA for the CDR3 is TGCGCCAGCAGCCGACTACCGGGACAGGGTTTCAATGAGCAGTTCTTC. Translation: CASSRLPGQGFNEQFF.

The gene calls are TRBV6-1 and TRBJ2-1; 15 bases line up with TRBD2. The CDR3 is 17 amino acids. CDR1 and CDR2 (germline): MNHNS, SASEGT. The V segment lost 3 bases and the J segment 9 bases; nucleotides outside the gene matches: 9. The CDR3 sequence is CASSDWTSGRAKGEQFF. CDR3 bases: TGTGCCAGCAGTGACTGGACTAGCGGGAGGGCTAAGGGTGAGCAGTTCTTC.